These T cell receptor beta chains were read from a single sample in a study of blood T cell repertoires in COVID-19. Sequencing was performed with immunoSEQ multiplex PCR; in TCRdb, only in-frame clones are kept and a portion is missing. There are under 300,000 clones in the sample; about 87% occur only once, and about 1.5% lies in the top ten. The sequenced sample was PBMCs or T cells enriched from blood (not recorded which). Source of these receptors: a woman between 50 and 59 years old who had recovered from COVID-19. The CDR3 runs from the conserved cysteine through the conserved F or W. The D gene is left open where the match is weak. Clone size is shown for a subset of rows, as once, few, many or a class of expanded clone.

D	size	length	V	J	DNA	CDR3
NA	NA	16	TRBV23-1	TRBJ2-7	TGCGCCAGCAGTCAAGGGAGACACTCGAAGAGGAAGGAGCAGTACTTC	CASSQGRHSKRKEQYF
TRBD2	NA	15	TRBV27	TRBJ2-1	TGTGCCAGCAGGACTAGCGGGAGGATTTACAATGAGCAGTTCTTC	CASRTSGRIYNEQFF
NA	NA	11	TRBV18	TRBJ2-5	TGTGCCAGCCGCGGGGTTGAGACCCAGTACTTC	CASRGVETQYF
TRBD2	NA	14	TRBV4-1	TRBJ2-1	TGCGCCAGCAGTGTAGCGGGAGTCTCGAATGAGCAGTTCTTC	CASSVAGVSNEQFF
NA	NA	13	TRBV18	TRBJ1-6	TGTGCCAGCTCACCAAACACGGAGTCACCCCTCCACTTT	CASSPNTESPLHF
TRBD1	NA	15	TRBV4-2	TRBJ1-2	TGTGCCAGCAGCCAAGACAGGGGGGCGGGCTATGGCTACACCTTC	CASSQDRGAGYGYTF
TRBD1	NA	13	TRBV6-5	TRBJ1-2	TGTGCCAGCAGTCCGGGACAGAGCTATGGCTACACCTTC	CASSPGQSYGYTF
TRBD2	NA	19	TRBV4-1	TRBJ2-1	TGCGCCAGCAGCCAAGATAGGCAACTAGCGGGAGGGCCCGACAATGAGCAGTTCTTC	CASSQDRQLAGGPDNEQFF
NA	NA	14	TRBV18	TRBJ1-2	TGTGCCAGCTCACCACCCGCAGGGCCGTATGGCTACACCTTC	CASSPPAGPYGYTF
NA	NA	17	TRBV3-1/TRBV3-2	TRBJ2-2	TGTGCCAGCAGCCAAGGGGGCTGGGACTTCAATACCGGGGAGCTGTTTTTT	CASSQGGWDFNTGELFF
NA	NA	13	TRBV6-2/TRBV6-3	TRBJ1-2	TGTGCCAGCAGTCTCCAGGGAGGCTATGGCTACACCTTC	CASSLQGGYGYTF
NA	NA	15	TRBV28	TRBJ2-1	TGTGCCAGCAGCCCCCCGGCGGGGTCCTACAATGAGCAGTTCTTC	CASSPPAGSYNEQFF
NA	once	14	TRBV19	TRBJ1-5	TGTGCCAGTAGTATTCAGGGAGGGGTCACGGCCCAGCATTTT	CASSIQGGVTAQHF
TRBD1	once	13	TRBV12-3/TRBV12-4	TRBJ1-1	TGTGCCAGCAGTTATGACAGGGGCACTGAAGCTTTCTTT	CASSYDRGTEAFF
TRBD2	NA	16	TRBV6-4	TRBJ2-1	TGTGCCAGCAGTGCTTCGACTAGCGGGGCCTGGAATGAGCAGTTCTTC	CASSASTSGAWNEQFF
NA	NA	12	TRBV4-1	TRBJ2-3	TGCGCCAGCAGCCAAGTCGGTTATACGCAGTATTTT	CASSQVGYTQYF
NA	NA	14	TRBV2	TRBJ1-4	TGTGCCAGCAACCAACAGGAAGGGAATGAAAAACTGTTTTTT	CASNQQEGNEKLFF
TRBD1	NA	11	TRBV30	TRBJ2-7	TGTGCCTACCGGACAGGGGCTGAGCAGTACTTC	CAYRTGAEQYF
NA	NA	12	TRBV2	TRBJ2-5	TGTGCCAGCAGTGAAAGAGGCCTAGACCAGTACTTC	CASSERGLDQYF
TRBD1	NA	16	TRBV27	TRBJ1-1	TGTGCCAGCAGTATATACCCGGGACAGACGAACACTGAAGCTTTCTTT	CASSIYPGQTNTEAFF
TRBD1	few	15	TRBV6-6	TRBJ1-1	TGTGCCAGCAGTTACTCGTTAGGGGGCGGCACTGAAGCTTTCTTT	CASSYSLGGGTEAFF
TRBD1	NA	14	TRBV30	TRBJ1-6	TGTGCCTGGAAGGGGGCGCAGGATAATTCACCCCTCCACTTT	CAWKGAQDNSPLHF
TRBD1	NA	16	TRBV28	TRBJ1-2	TGTGCCAGCAGTCCTCCACACCAAGACAGGGTCGGTGGCTACACCTTC	CASSPPHQDRVGGYTF
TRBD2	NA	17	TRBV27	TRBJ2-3	TGTGCCAGCAGTCCTTGGACTAGCGGGGGGAAGACAGATACGCAGTATTTT	CASSPWTSGGKTDTQYF
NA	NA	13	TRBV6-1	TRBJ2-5	TGTGCCAGCGGCCAGTCCGATTTGGAGACCCAGTACTTC	CASGQSDLETQYF
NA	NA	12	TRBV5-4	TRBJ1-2	TGTGCCAGCAGCTTAGGGGTCAACGGCTACACCTTC	CASSLGVNGYTF
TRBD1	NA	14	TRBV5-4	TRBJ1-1	TGTGCCAGCAGCTCGACAGGGGTATTTTCTGAAGCTTTCTTT	CASSSTGVFSEAFF
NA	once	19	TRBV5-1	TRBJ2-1	TGCGCCAGCAGCTTGGCTCGGTATCGTGGCGGGACCATTTACAATGAGCAGTTCTTC	CASSLARYRGGTIYNEQFF
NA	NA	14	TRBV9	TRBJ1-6	TGTGCCAGCAGCGTAGAACTGCATAATTCACCCCTCCACTTT	CASSVELHNSPLHF
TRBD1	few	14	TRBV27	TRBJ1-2	TGTGCCAGCAGTGGGACAGGGGATAACTATGGCTACACCTTC	CASSGTGDNYGYTF
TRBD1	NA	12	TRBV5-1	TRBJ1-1	TGCGCCAGCAGCTCACAGGGGCCTGAAGCTTTCTTT	CASSSQGPEAFF
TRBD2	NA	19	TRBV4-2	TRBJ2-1	TGTGCCAGCAGCCAACTCCTTGGGACTAGCGGGAGCTCTTGGAATGAGCAGTTCTTC	CASSQLLGTSGSSWNEQFF
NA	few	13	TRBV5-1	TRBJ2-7	TGCGCCAGCAGCAAAGGGGATTCCTACGAGCAGTACTTC	CASSKGDSYEQYF
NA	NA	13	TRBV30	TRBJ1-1	TGTGCCTGGGTTCGACAGGTCAGCACTGAAGCTTTCTTT	CAWVRQVSTEAFF
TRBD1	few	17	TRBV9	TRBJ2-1	TGTGCCAGCAGCGTAGAGGCTGTCGGGACAGCCTACAATGAGCAGTTCTTC	CASSVEAVGTAYNEQFF
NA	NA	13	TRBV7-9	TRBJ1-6	TGTGCCAGCAGCGAGCCAGGGGAGTTGGCCCTCCACTTT	CASSEPGELALHF
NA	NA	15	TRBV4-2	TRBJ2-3	TGTGCCAGCAGCCAAGAAGTATTAGCTGAAGATACGCAGTATTTT	CASSQEVLAEDTQYF
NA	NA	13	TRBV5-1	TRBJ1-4	TGCGCCAGCAGCTGGAGGGCTCGAGAAAAACTGTTTTTT	CASSWRAREKLFF
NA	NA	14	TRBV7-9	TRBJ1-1	TGTGCCAGCAGCTTAGCGGGGGCGAACACTGAAGCTTTCTTT	CASSLAGANTEAFF
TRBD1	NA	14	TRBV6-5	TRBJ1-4	TGTGCCAGCAGTAGACAGGGTGGTAATGAAAAACTGTTTTTT	CASSRQGGNEKLFF
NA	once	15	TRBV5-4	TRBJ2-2	TGTGCCAGCAGCCTCCTCGGTCGCCGCACCGGGGAGCTGTTTTTT	CASSLLGRRTGELFF
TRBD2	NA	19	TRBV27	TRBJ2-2	TGTGCCAGCAGTTTAGGACTAGCGGGAGACGTCGCGAACACCGGGGAGCTGTTTTTT	CASSLGLAGDVANTGELFF
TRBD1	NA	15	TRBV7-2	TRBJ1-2	TGTGCCAGCAGCTCCGGACAGGGGGCGACGTATGGCTACACCTTC	CASSSGQGATYGYTF
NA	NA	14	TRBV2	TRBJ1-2	TGTGCCAGCAGTGAAAATGGGGGCGGTCGTGGCTACACCTTC	CASSENGGGRGYTF
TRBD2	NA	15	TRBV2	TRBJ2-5	TGTGCCAGCAGTGAAGCGCGGACTAGGAGAGAGACCCAGTACTTC	CASSEARTRRETQYF
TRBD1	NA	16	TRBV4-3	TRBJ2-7	TGCGCCAGCAGCCAAGAAAGGGGACAGGGTCTATACGAGCAGTACTTC	CASSQERGQGLYEQYF
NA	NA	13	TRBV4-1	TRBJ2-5	TGCGCCAGCAGCCAAGGTAGGCGGGAGACCCAGTACTTC	CASSQGRRETQYF
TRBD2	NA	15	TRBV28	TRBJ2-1	TGTGCCAGCAGTCCCTATAGCGGGAGTTACAATGAGCAGTTCTTC	CASSPYSGSYNEQFF
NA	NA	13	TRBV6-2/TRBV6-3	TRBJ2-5	TGTGCCAGCAGTACACAACCCCAAGAGACCCAGTACTTC	CASSTQPQETQYF
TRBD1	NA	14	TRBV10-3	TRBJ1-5	TGTGCCATTGGGGGACAGGGAGACAATCAGCCCCAGCATTTT	CAIGGQGDNQPQHF
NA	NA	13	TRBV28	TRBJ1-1	TGTGCCAGCAGTTACTCCGTTGAGGGAAATGCTTTCTTT	CASSYSVEGNAFF
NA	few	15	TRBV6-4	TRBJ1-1	TGTGCCAGCAGTGACTCGGAGGACGGAGGAAATGAAGCTTTCTTT	CASSDSEDGGNEAFF